The rows below give T cell receptor beta chains drawn from one sample of a study of shared clonotypes between healthy human individuals. The table came from immunoSEQ multiplex PCR; TCRdb's copy has only in-frame clones and leaves some out. The sample lists under 2.5 million clones, 92% seen once, with more than 0.35% in the top ten. Sequenced: naive CD4+ T cells from PBMCs. The receptors stem from a man aged 18 to 35 in good health. Some clones in this sample may be carry-over from other donors' samples. Both conserved end residues are part of each CDR3. The D gene is left open where the match is weak. Rows give clone size only sometimes, using once, few, many, or a class for an expanded clone.

d_call: NA
clone_size: once
v_call: TRBV6-5
j_call: TRBJ2-7
cdr3_nt: TGTGCCAGCAGCCCCTGGGGGGCCATCTCCGGCGAGCAGTACTTC
cdr3_aa: CASSPWGAISGEQYF

d_call: TRBD2
clone_size: NA
v_call: TRBV6-6
j_call: TRBJ2-3
cdr3_nt: TGTGCCAGCCTAGCGGGTTACCCTGGGGATACGCAGTATTTT
cdr3_aa: CASLAGYPGDTQYF

d_call: TRBD2
clone_size: NA
v_call: TRBV5-4
j_call: TRBJ2-1
cdr3_nt: TGTGCCAGCAGCTCAGGACTAGCCTTAGGGAATGAGCAGTTCTTC
cdr3_aa: CASSSGLALGNEQFF

d_call: NA
clone_size: few
v_call: TRBV6-6
j_call: TRBJ2-1
cdr3_nt: TGTGCCAGCAACTCGCGGAGTGGGTACAATGAGCAGTTCTTC
cdr3_aa: CASNSRSGYNEQFF

d_call: NA
clone_size: NA
v_call: TRBV6-1
j_call: TRBJ1-5
cdr3_nt: TGTGCCAGCAGTGAAGGGGGAGGAGGTCAGCCCCAGCATTTT
cdr3_aa: CASSEGGGGQPQHF

d_call: NA
clone_size: NA
v_call: TRBV25-1
j_call: TRBJ1-1
cdr3_nt: TGTGCCAGCAGTGAATTCGGTTACTTCGCGGCCGCTGAAGCTTTCTTT
cdr3_aa: CASSEFGYFAAAEAFF

d_call: TRBD1
clone_size: NA
v_call: TRBV18
j_call: TRBJ2-7
cdr3_nt: TGTGCCAGCTCACGGGTACTACAGGGGACGGGCGAGCAGTACTTC
cdr3_aa: CASSRVLQGTGEQYF

d_call: TRBD2
clone_size: NA
v_call: TRBV6-5
j_call: TRBJ2-7
cdr3_nt: TGTGCCAGCAGTTATAGCGGGAGGGCCGGAGAGCAGTACTTC
cdr3_aa: CASSYSGRAGEQYF

d_call: NA
clone_size: NA
v_call: TRBV6-5
j_call: TRBJ1-1
cdr3_nt: TGTGCCAGCAGTTACTCGGCAGGGGTGACTGAAGCTTTCTTT
cdr3_aa: CASSYSAGVTEAFF

d_call: NA
clone_size: NA
v_call: TRBV28
j_call: TRBJ2-5
cdr3_nt: TGTGCCAGCAGTCGGCGTAATGGGACCCAGTACTTC
cdr3_aa: CASSRRNGTQYF

d_call: NA
clone_size: NA
v_call: TRBV11-3
j_call: TRBJ2-3
cdr3_nt: TGTGCCAGCAGCACCTCAAACGCAGATACGCAGTATTTT
cdr3_aa: CASSTSNADTQYF

d_call: TRBD1
clone_size: once
v_call: TRBV18
j_call: TRBJ1-3
cdr3_nt: TGTGCCAGCTCACCAATAGGAGGGGGCGAAGGAAACACCATATATTTT
cdr3_aa: CASSPIGGGEGNTIYF

d_call: NA
clone_size: NA
v_call: TRBV5-4
j_call: TRBJ1-4
cdr3_nt: TGTGCCAGCAGGGCGGGGGCAGCGAATGAAAAACTGTTTTTT
cdr3_aa: CASRAGAANEKLFF

d_call: NA
clone_size: NA
v_call: TRBV28
j_call: TRBJ2-7
cdr3_nt: TGTGCCAGCAGTTTTGGGAGGGGGAGTTACGAGCAGTACTTC
cdr3_aa: CASSFGRGSYEQYF

d_call: TRBD2
clone_size: NA
v_call: TRBV5-1
j_call: TRBJ2-1
cdr3_nt: TGCGCCAGCAGCTTAGGGACTAGCGGCCTTGAGCAGTTCTTC
cdr3_aa: CASSLGTSGLEQFF

d_call: NA
clone_size: few
v_call: TRBV18
j_call: TRBJ1-1
cdr3_nt: TGTGCCAGCTCACCCGACATTGAAGCTTTCTTT
cdr3_aa: CASSPDIEAFF

d_call: NA
clone_size: NA
v_call: TRBV5-5
j_call: TRBJ2-2
cdr3_nt: TGTGCCAGCAGCCCGGAGGGGGTGAACACCGGGGAGCTGTTTTTT
cdr3_aa: CASSPEGVNTGELFF

d_call: NA
clone_size: NA
v_call: TRBV7-2
j_call: TRBJ1-4
cdr3_nt: TGTGCCAGCAGCCCTATCCCGAGAGGAACTAATGAAAAACTGTTTTTT
cdr3_aa: CASSPIPRGTNEKLFF

d_call: TRBD1
clone_size: few
v_call: TRBV2
j_call: TRBJ1-1
cdr3_nt: TGTGCCAGCAGTGGGGACAGGGGACTTGTCGAAGCTTTCTTT
cdr3_aa: CASSGDRGLVEAFF

d_call: TRBD1
clone_size: NA
v_call: TRBV5-1
j_call: TRBJ2-5
cdr3_nt: TGCGCCAGCCGTGGGACAGGGGGCCCTGAGACCCAGTACTTC
cdr3_aa: CASRGTGGPETQYF

d_call: NA
clone_size: NA
v_call: TRBV5-1
j_call: TRBJ2-5
cdr3_nt: TGCGCCAGCAGCTTGGACGGCTGGTACCAAGAGACCCAGTACTTC
cdr3_aa: CASSLDGWYQETQYF

d_call: NA
clone_size: NA
v_call: TRBV6-6
j_call: TRBJ2-2
cdr3_nt: TGTGCCAGCACCCCCCTCCCGGTGGGGACCGGGGAGCTGTTTTTT
cdr3_aa: CASTPLPVGTGELFF

d_call: TRBD2
clone_size: NA
v_call: TRBV6-1
j_call: TRBJ2-2
cdr3_nt: TGTGCCAGCAGTGAGGGGGTTATAGCGGGGAACACCGGGGAGCTGTTTTTT
cdr3_aa: CASSEGVIAGNTGELFF

d_call: NA
clone_size: NA
v_call: TRBV7-2
j_call: TRBJ2-7
cdr3_nt: TGTGCCAGCAGCCCGCGGAGAGTTACCTACGAGCAGTACTTC
cdr3_aa: CASSPRRVTYEQYF

d_call: TRBD1
clone_size: NA
v_call: TRBV7-9
j_call: TRBJ2-1
cdr3_nt: TGTGCCAGCAGCTTTACAGGGGATTACAATGAGCAGTTCTTC
cdr3_aa: CASSFTGDYNEQFF

d_call: TRBD2
clone_size: NA
v_call: TRBV5-1
j_call: TRBJ2-3
cdr3_nt: TGCGCCAGCAGCGGTGGGACTAGCGGGAGCACAGATACGCAGTATTTT
cdr3_aa: CASSGGTSGSTDTQYF

d_call: NA
clone_size: NA
v_call: TRBV27
j_call: TRBJ2-3
cdr3_nt: TGTGCCAGCAGTTTTCGCACCGAAGCGGCGGATACGCAGTATTTT
cdr3_aa: CASSFRTEAADTQYF

d_call: NA
clone_size: NA
v_call: TRBV10-1
j_call: TRBJ2-1
cdr3_nt: TGCGCCAGCACACATACCGCTGGGCGTGAGCAGTTCTTC
cdr3_aa: CASTHTAGREQFF

d_call: NA
clone_size: NA
v_call: TRBV18
j_call: TRBJ1-1
cdr3_nt: TGTGCCAGCTACGGACAGCTAAACACTGAAGCTTTCTTT
cdr3_aa: CASYGQLNTEAFF

d_call: NA
clone_size: NA
v_call: TRBV7-3
j_call: TRBJ2-3
cdr3_nt: TGTGCCAGCAGCTCACTCGCGCCAGATACGCAGTATTTT
cdr3_aa: CASSSLAPDTQYF

d_call: TRBD2
clone_size: NA
v_call: TRBV29-1
j_call: TRBJ2-2
cdr3_nt: TGCAGCGTTCGGGGGGCGAACACCGGGGAGCTGTTTTTT
cdr3_aa: CSVRGANTGELFF

d_call: TRBD1
clone_size: NA
v_call: TRBV2
j_call: TRBJ1-2
cdr3_nt: TGTGCCAGCTGTCGACAGACAGGGGAGGGTGGCTACACCTTC
cdr3_aa: CASCRQTGEGGYTF

d_call: NA
clone_size: NA
v_call: TRBV7-8
j_call: TRBJ2-7
cdr3_nt: TGTGCCAGCAGCTTCTTTGCAGCCAGCTACGAGCAGTACTTC
cdr3_aa: CASSFFAASYEQYF

d_call: TRBD1
clone_size: NA
v_call: TRBV6-1
j_call: TRBJ2-5
cdr3_nt: TGTGCCGGCCGGACAGGGTGGGAGACCCAGTACTTC
cdr3_aa: CAGRTGWETQYF

d_call: NA
clone_size: NA
v_call: TRBV7-3
j_call: TRBJ1-6
cdr3_nt: TGTGCCAGCAGCTTACGGGCTGGGGTTGATTCACCCCTCCACTTT
cdr3_aa: CASSLRAGVDSPLHF

d_call: NA
clone_size: once
v_call: TRBV5-1
j_call: TRBJ1-1
cdr3_nt: TGCGCCAGCAGCTTGGCCACGGTGAACACTGAAGCTTTCTTT
cdr3_aa: CASSLATVNTEAFF

d_call: NA
clone_size: NA
v_call: TRBV19
j_call: TRBJ1-1
cdr3_nt: TGTGCCAGTAAAGTGGAGGATGAGGGCACTGAAGCTTTCTTT
cdr3_aa: CASKVEDEGTEAFF

d_call: TRBD1
clone_size: NA
v_call: TRBV6-5
j_call: TRBJ1-2
cdr3_nt: TGTGCCACCACGACAGGGGGCTATGGCTACACCTTC
cdr3_aa: CATTTGGYGYTF

d_call: NA
clone_size: NA
v_call: TRBV15
j_call: TRBJ2-1
cdr3_nt: TGTGCCACCAGCAGAGATATGGCAGAGCAGTTCTTC
cdr3_aa: CATSRDMAEQFF

d_call: TRBD1
clone_size: NA
v_call: TRBV29-1
j_call: TRBJ1-2
cdr3_nt: TGCAGCGTTGGGGACAGGCTGAAGTTAAATGGCTACACCTTC
cdr3_aa: CSVGDRLKLNGYTF

d_call: NA
clone_size: once
v_call: TRBV27
j_call: TRBJ2-5
cdr3_nt: TGTGCCAGCAGTTTATTATACAACCAAGAGACCCAGTACTTC
cdr3_aa: CASSLLYNQETQYF

d_call: TRBD2
clone_size: NA
v_call: TRBV4-1
j_call: TRBJ2-7
cdr3_nt: TGCGCCAGCAGCCAAGATTTACGGGAGGCAACCTACGAGCAGTACTTC
cdr3_aa: CASSQDLREATYEQYF

d_call: NA
clone_size: NA
v_call: TRBV28
j_call: TRBJ1-6
cdr3_nt: TGTGCCAGCACCCTACAGGGATTAAGTTCACCCCTCCACTTT
cdr3_aa: CASTLQGLSSPLHF

d_call: TRBD1
clone_size: NA
v_call: TRBV9
j_call: TRBJ1-2
cdr3_nt: TGTGCCAGCAGCGTAGCCCAGGGACAGAACTATGGCTACACCTTC
cdr3_aa: CASSVAQGQNYGYTF

d_call: TRBD1
clone_size: NA
v_call: TRBV5-6
j_call: TRBJ2-2
cdr3_nt: TGTGCCTTCTCCTCCGGGACAGGTAACACCGGGGAGCTGTTTTTT
cdr3_aa: CAFSSGTGNTGELFF

d_call: TRBD1
clone_size: NA
v_call: TRBV18
j_call: TRBJ1-1
cdr3_nt: TGTGCCAGCACGAAAACCGGGACAGGGAAGAACACTGAAGCTTTCTTT
cdr3_aa: CASTKTGTGKNTEAFF

d_call: TRBD1
clone_size: NA
v_call: TRBV10-1
j_call: TRBJ1-2
cdr3_nt: TGCGCCAGAAACGGGACAGCCATCTATGGCTACACCTTC
cdr3_aa: CARNGTAIYGYTF

d_call: TRBD1
clone_size: NA
v_call: TRBV5-1
j_call: TRBJ2-7
cdr3_nt: TGCGCCAGCAGCTCTGGACAGGGGTTCTCCTACGAGCAGTACTTC
cdr3_aa: CASSSGQGFSYEQYF

d_call: NA
clone_size: NA
v_call: TRBV27
j_call: TRBJ1-3
cdr3_nt: TGTGCCAGCAGTTTATCCCGCTCTGGAAACACCATATATTTT
cdr3_aa: CASSLSRSGNTIYF

d_call: NA
clone_size: NA
v_call: TRBV28
j_call: TRBJ2-3
cdr3_nt: TGTGCCAGCAGTTCCAACCTCCCCAAAGGAGATACGCAGTATTTT
cdr3_aa: CASSSNLPKGDTQYF

d_call: TRBD2
clone_size: NA
v_call: TRBV5-4
j_call: TRBJ2-3
cdr3_nt: TGTGCCAGCAGCTTGGATAGCGGGAGGGCTGGAGATACGCAGTATTTT
cdr3_aa: CASSLDSGRAGDTQYF

d_call: TRBD1
clone_size: NA
v_call: TRBV18
j_call: TRBJ1-1
cdr3_nt: TGTGCCAGCTCACCCACAGGGGGCGAAAGGCGTGAAGCTTTCTTT
cdr3_aa: CASSPTGGERREAFF

d_call: NA
clone_size: NA
v_call: TRBV14
j_call: TRBJ1-5
cdr3_nt: TGTGCCAGCAGCCAAGGGGGGTCAATCGATCAGCCCCAGCATTTT
cdr3_aa: CASSQGGSIDQPQHF

d_call: TRBD1
clone_size: NA
v_call: TRBV5-6
j_call: TRBJ2-3
cdr3_nt: TGTGCCAGCAGCCCGGTTACAGGGGGCGGTATGACAGATACGCAGTATTTT
cdr3_aa: CASSPVTGGGMTDTQYF

d_call: NA
clone_size: few
v_call: TRBV9
j_call: TRBJ2-2
cdr3_nt: TGTGCCAGCAGCGTAGTGGGGAACACCGGGGAGCTGTTTTTT
cdr3_aa: CASSVVGNTGELFF

d_call: NA
clone_size: NA
v_call: TRBV29-1
j_call: TRBJ1-4
cdr3_nt: TGCAGCGTCCCATCCGGGACGGCGAATGAAAAACTGTTTTTT
cdr3_aa: CSVPSGTANEKLFF

d_call: NA
clone_size: NA
v_call: TRBV5-8
j_call: TRBJ1-5
cdr3_nt: TGTGCCAGCAGCTCGTCTTACGGGTTTAGCGATCAGCCCCAGCATTTT
cdr3_aa: CASSSSYGFSDQPQHF

d_call: NA
clone_size: NA
v_call: TRBV28
j_call: TRBJ2-5
cdr3_nt: TGTGCCAGCAGTCTAAACCCGGGGCAGGGCGGGGAGACCCAGTACTTC
cdr3_aa: CASSLNPGQGGETQYF

d_call: NA
clone_size: NA
v_call: TRBV18
j_call: TRBJ2-7
cdr3_nt: TGTGCCAGCTCACCACGGGGCAGCGCAGGGGACGAGCAGTACTTC
cdr3_aa: CASSPRGSAGDEQYF

d_call: NA
clone_size: once
v_call: TRBV19
j_call: TRBJ2-1
cdr3_nt: TGTGCCAGTAGTATAGCTGGGACTTACACTGAGCAGTTCTTC
cdr3_aa: CASSIAGTYTEQFF